This T cell receptor (beta chain) appears in the sequencing data of a study of CD8 T cells in ankylosing spondylitis. Whole-study findings and limits: Ankylosing spondylitis blood appeared to be characterized by a TCR beta motif of 8 or 9 highly homologous variants.

A note on this clonotype: Its antigen is undetermined.

TCRdb reanalysed the 5' RACE reads using MiXCR and keeps one entry per CDR3 protein. Among a few hundred thousand distinct CDR3 sequences listed, approximately 11% were seen once. The sequencing input was blood, either unsorted or a sorted T cell fraction (not recorded which). The sequence came from a male donor with ankylosing spondylitis.

CDR3 coding DNA: TGTGCCACCAGTGATTTAGCGGGGCAGGAGACCCAGTACTTC. The encoded protein is CATSDLAGQETQYF. The rearrangement links TRBV24-1 to TRBJ2-5; 7 positions agree with TRBD2. J gave up 5 bases and V 1 base, and 3 bases lay outside the gene matches. Germline V lookup: CDR1 KGHDR, CDR2 SFDVKD. The CDR3 sequence is 14 residues long.